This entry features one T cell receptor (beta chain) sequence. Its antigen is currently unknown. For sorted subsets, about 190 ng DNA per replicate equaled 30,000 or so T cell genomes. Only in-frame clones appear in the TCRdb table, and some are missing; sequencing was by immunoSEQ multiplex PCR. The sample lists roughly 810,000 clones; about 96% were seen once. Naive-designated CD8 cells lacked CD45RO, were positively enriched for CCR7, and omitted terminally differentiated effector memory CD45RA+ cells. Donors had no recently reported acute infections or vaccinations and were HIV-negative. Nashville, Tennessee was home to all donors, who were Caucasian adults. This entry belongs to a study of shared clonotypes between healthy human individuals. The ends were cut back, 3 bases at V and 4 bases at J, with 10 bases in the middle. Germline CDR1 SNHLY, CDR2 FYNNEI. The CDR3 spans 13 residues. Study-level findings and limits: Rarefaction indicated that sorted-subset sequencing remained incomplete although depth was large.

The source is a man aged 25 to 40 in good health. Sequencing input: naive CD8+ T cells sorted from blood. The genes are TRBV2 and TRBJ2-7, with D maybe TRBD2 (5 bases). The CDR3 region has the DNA TGTGCCAGCAGTGACCGGAGGCCGTACGAGCAGTACTTC. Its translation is CASSDRRPYEQYF.